This TCR beta chain was sequenced for a study of spatial heterogeneity in lung cancer. Across the study: Each time, sequencing found more beta-chain sequences than alpha-chain sequences.

The study, taken as a whole, reports: Ubiquitous expanded tumor TCRs were seen in blood more at resection than at follow-up.

The time point: sample taken at primary tumor resection. Researchers sequenced whole RNA taken from tumor, nontumor lung or frozen PBMC without sorting. CDR1 and CDR2 from the germline V gene are MNHNY and SVGAGI (reference sequence). J was trimmed by 4 bases and V by 8 bases; bases with no gene match: 13. The length of the CDR3 is 15 residues. TCRdb re-derived calls from the 5' RACE reads in MiXCR, one entry per CDR3 protein. The data hold roughly 39,000 distinct CDR3 sequences, with around 7.5% observed a single time. This clonotype was observed a handful of times. The antigen is undetermined. This chain joins TRBV6-6 and TRBJ1-2; TRBD1 aligns across 7 bases. The material was PBMCs, obtained at surgery. The clonotype comes from a male donor with early-stage non-small cell lung cancer. The CDR3: CASCVKEGQVYGYTF. CDR3 nucleotides: TGTGCCAGCTGCGTAAAGGAAGGACAGGTCTATGGCTACACCTTC.